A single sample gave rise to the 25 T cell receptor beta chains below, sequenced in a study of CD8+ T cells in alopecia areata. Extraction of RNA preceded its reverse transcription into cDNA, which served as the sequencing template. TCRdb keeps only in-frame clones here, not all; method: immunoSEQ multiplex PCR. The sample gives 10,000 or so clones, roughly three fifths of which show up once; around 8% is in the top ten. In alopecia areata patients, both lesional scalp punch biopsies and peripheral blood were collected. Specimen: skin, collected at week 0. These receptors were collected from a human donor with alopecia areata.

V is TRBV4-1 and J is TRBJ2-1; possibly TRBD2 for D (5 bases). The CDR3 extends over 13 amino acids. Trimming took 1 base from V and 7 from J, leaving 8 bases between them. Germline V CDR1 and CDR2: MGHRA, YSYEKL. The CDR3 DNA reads TGCGCCAGCAGCCAAGGGAGGCATAATGAGCAGTTCTTC. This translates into CASSQGRHNEQFF.

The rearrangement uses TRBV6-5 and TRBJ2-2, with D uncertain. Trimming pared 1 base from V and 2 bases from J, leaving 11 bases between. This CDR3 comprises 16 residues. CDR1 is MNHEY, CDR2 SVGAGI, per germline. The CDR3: CASSYYTSRNTGELFF. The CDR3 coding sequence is TGTGCCAGCAGTTACTACACAAGCCGTAACACCGGGGAGCTGTTTTTT.

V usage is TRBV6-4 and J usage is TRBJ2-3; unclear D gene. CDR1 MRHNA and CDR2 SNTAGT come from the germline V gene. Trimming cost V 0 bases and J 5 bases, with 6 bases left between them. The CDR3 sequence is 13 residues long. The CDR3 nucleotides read TGTGCCAGCAGTGACTCTACAGTAGATACGCAGTATTTT. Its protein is CASSDSTVDTQYF.

This chain's CDR3 is CASSPTQGNYEQYF. The DNA of the CDR3 is TGTGCCAGCTCACCTACCCAGGGAAACTACGAGCAGTACTTC. The chain recombines TRBV18 with TRBJ2-7; possibly TRBD1 for D (5 bases). V gave up 3 bases and J gave up 3 bases, with 12 bases separating them. In germline, CDR1 is KGHSH, CDR2 LQKENI. The CDR3 has 14 amino acids.

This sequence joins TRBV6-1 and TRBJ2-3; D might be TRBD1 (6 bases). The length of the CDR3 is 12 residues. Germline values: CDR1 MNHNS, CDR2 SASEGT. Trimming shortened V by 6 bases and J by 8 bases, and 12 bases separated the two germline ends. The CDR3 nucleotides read TGTGCCAGCAGCTGGGGGCCAGCTACGCAGTATTTT. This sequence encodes CASSWGPATQYF.

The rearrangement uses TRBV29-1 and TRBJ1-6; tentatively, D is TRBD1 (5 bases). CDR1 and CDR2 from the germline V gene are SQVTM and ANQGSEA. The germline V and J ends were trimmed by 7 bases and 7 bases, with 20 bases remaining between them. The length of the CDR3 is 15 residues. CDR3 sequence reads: CSARDSVNENSPLHF. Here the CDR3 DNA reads TGCAGCGCCCGAGACAGCGTTAATGAAAATTCACCCCTCCACTTT.

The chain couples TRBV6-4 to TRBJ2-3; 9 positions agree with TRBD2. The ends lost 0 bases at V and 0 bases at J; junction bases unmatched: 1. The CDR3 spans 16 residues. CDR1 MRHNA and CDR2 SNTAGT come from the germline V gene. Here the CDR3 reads CASSDSAGGSTDTQYF. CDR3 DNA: TGTGCCAGCAGTGACTCGGCGGGAGGGAGCACAGATACGCAGTATTTT.

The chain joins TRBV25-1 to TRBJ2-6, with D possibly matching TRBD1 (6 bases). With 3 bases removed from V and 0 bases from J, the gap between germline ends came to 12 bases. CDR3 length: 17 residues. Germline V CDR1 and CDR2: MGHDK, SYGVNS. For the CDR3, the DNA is TGTGCCAGCAGTGAGGGCAGGGGCAACTCTGGGGCCAACGTCCTGACTTTC. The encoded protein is CASSEGRGNSGANVLTF.

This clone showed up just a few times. CDR3 protein: CASSPPGVLSRYEQYF. In DNA, the CDR3 is TGTGCCAGCAGCCCCCCCGGGGTGCTAAGCCGCTACGAGCAGTACTTC. V is TRBV5-8 and J is TRBJ2-7, with D perhaps TRBD2 (5 bases). The CDR3 totals 16 residues. Trimming removed 4 bases from V and 3 bases from J, with 20 bases in between. Germline-derived CDR1 and CDR2 are SGHTS and YDEGEE.

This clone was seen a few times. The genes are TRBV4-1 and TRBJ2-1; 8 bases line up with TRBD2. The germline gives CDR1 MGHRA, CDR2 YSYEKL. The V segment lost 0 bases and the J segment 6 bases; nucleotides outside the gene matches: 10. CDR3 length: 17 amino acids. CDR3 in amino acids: CASSQEQRAGAANEQFF. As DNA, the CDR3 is TGCGCCAGCAGCCAAGAGCAGAGAGCGGGAGCTGCCAATGAGCAGTTCTTC.

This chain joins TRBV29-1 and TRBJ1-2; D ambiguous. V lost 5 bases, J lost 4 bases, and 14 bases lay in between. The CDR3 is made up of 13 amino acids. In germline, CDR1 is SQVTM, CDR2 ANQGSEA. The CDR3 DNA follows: TGCAGCGTTCCCCAACCGACGGGCTATGGCTACACCTTC. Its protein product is CSVPQPTGYGYTF.

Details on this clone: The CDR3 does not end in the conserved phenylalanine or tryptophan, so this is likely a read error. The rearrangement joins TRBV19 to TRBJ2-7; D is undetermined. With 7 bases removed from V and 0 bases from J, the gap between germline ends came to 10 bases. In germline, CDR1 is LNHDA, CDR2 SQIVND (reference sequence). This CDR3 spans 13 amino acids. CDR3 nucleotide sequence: TGTGCCAGTAAATATCAGAGCTCCTACGAGCAGTACCCC. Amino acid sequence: CASKYQSSYEQYP.

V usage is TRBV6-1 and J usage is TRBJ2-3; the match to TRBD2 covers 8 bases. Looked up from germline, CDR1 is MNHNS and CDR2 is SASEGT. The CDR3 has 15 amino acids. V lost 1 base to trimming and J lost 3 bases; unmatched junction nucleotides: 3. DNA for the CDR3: TGTGCCAGCAGTGAAGTGGCGGGAGGTACAGATACGCAGTATTTT. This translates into CASSEVAGGTDTQYF.

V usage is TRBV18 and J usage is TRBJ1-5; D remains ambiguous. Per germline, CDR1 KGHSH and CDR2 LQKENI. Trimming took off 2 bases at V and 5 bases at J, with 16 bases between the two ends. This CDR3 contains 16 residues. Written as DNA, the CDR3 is TGTGCCAGCTCACCAGGGTTTGAAGGATTGGATCAGCCCCAGCATTTT. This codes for CASSPGFEGLDQPQHF.

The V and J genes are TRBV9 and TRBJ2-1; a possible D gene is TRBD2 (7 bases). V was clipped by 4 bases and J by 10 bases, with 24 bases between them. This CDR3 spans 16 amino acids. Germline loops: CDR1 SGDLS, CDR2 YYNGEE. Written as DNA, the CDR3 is TGTGCCAGCAGCCCCCGCTTCTCTAGCGGAGGGGGGGAGCAGTTCTTC. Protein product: CASSPRFSSGGGEQFF.

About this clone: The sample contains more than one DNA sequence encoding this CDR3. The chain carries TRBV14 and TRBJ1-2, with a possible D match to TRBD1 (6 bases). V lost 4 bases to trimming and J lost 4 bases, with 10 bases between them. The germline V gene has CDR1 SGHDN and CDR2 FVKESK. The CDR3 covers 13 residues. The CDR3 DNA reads TGTGCCAGCAGCCGCGCAGGGGTCTATGGCTACACCTTC. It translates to CASSRAGVYGYTF.

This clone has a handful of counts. CDR3 protein: CASSEGTASSYEQYF. The CDR3 bases are TGCGCCAGCAGTGAAGGGACAGCTAGCTCCTACGAGCAGTACTTC. The J gene is TRBJ2-7, the V gene TRBV10-1; 7 positions match TRBD1. This CDR3 comprises 15 residues. In germline, CDR1 is WNHNN, CDR2 SYGVQD (reference sequence). After removal of 3 bases from V and 0 bases from J, the junction contained 5 bases not matched to a gene.

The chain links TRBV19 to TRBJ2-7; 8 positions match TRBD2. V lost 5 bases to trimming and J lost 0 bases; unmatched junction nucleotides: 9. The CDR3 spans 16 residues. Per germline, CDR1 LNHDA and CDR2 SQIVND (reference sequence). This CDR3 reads CASSEAGDILSYEQYF. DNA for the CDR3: TGTGCCAGTAGTGAAGCGGGGGACATACTCTCCTACGAGCAGTACTTC.

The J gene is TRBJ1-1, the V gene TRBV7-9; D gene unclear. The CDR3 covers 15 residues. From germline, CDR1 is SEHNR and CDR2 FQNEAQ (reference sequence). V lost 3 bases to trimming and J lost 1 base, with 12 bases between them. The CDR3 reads CASSFDSAGNTEAFF. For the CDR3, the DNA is TGTGCCAGCAGCTTTGACTCGGCGGGGAACACTGAAGCTTTCTTT.

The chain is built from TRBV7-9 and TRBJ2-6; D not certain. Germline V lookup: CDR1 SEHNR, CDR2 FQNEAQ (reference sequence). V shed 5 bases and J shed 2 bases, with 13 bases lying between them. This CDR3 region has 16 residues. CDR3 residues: CASSPSRSPGANVLTF. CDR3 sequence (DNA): TGTGCCAGCAGCCCCTCGAGGAGCCCTGGGGCCAACGTCCTGACTTTC.

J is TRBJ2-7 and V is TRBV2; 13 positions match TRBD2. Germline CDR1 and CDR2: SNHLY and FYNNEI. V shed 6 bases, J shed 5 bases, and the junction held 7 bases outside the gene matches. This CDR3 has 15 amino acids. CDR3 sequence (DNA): TGTGCCAGCAGATCGGGACTAGCGGGGATCAACGAGCAGTACTTC. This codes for CASRSGLAGINEQYF.

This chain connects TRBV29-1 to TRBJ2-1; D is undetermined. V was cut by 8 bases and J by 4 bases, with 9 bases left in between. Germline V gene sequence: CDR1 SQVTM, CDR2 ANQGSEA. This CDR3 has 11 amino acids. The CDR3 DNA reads TGCAGCCCATCAAAGTACAATGAGCAGTTCTTC. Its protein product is CSPSKYNEQFF.

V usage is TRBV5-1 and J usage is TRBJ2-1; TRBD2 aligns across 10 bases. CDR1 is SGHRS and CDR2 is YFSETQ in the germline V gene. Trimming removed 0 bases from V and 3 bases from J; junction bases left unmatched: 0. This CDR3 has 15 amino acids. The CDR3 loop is CASSLGTSGYNEQFF. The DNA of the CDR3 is TGCGCCAGCAGCTTGGGGACTAGCGGCTACAATGAGCAGTTCTTC.

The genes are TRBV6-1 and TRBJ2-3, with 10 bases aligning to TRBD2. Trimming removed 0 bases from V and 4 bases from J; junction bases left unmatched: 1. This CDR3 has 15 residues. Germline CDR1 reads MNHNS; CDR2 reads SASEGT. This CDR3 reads CASSEAAGGPDTQYF. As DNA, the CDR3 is TGTGCCAGCAGTGAAGCAGCGGGGGGGCCAGATACGCAGTATTTT.

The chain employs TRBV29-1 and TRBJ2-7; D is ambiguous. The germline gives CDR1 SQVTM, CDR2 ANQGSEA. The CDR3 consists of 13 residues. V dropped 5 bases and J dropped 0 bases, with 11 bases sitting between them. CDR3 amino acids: CSVLAASSYEQYF. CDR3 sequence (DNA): TGCAGCGTTCTGGCGGCGAGCTCCTACGAGCAGTACTTC.